The rows below give T cell receptor beta chains drawn from one sample of a study of blood T cell repertoires in COVID-19. Profiling relied on immunoSEQ multiplex PCR, and the TCRdb table lists in-frame clones only, not all of them. In the table there are 200,000 to 250,000 clones, around nine tenths of which are singletons. The specimen sequenced was peripheral blood. The receptors were gathered from a man aged 55 to 70 who had recovered from COVID-19. The CDR3 runs from the conserved cysteine through the conserved F or W. A D gene is named only where the DNA matches it firmly. A clone size is listed for some rows: how often the clone was seen (once, few, many), or a class if it is expanded.

abundance	v_gene	d_gene	j_gene	CDR3nt	CDR3aa
.	TRBV2	.	TRBJ1-1	TGTGCCAGCAGTGAGAAAGGGGCTGCCGAAGCTTTCTTT	CASSEKGAAEAFF
.	TRBV5-6	.	TRBJ1-3	TGTGCCAGCAGCTTGAAGTTGGGGCTCTCTGGAAACACCATATATTTT	CASSLKLGLSGNTIYF
.	TRBV5-1	.	TRBJ2-5	TGCGCCAGCAGCTTGATCCCTAGCCAAGAGACCCAGTACTTC	CASSLIPSQETQYF
.	TRBV28	.	TRBJ1-1	TGTGCCAGCAGTTTACTTTCCGGGTATCTGAACACTGAAGCTTTCTTT	CASSLLSGYLNTEAFF
.	TRBV6-5	.	TRBJ1-2	TGTGCCAGCAGTTGGGGAAGGGGGTACTATGGCTACACCTTC	CASSWGRGYYGYTF
.	TRBV5-1	TRBD2	TRBJ2-7	TGCGCCAGCTCCGGGACTAGCGGGGACTACGAGCAGTACTTC	CASSGTSGDYEQYF
.	TRBV6-6	TRBD2	TRBJ2-1	TGTGCCAGCACCCCGGGACTAGGTGAGCAGTTCTTC	CASTPGLGEQFF
.	TRBV11-2	.	TRBJ2-1	TGTGCCAGCAGCGTAGGGGGGGAGGGAAATGAGCAGTTCTTC	CASSVGGEGNEQFF
.	TRBV5-4	.	TRBJ2-1	TGTGCCAGCAGCTCACAGGGTAGCTACAATGAGCAGTTCTTC	CASSSQGSYNEQFF
few	TRBV6-6	.	TRBJ1-2	TGTGCCAGCAGAGCGGACTATGGCTACACCTTC	CASRADYGYTF
.	TRBV6-5	.	TRBJ1-5	TGTGCCAGCAGTCCCTTAAATCAGCCCCAGCATTTT	CASSPLNQPQHF
.	TRBV9	TRBD1	TRBJ2-1	TGTGCCAGCAGCGTCCGGGACAGGCTCAATGAGCAGTTCTTC	CASSVRDRLNEQFF
.	TRBV4-2	.	TRBJ1-5	TGTGCCAGCAGCCAAGATAGACAGCCTTATCAGCCCCAGCATTTT	CASSQDRQPYQPQHF
.	TRBV19	.	TRBJ2-7	TGTGCCAGTAGCCGAGAAACAGTTATCCCCTACGAGCAGTACTTC	CASSRETVIPYEQYF